The 2 T cell receptor beta chains below were found in one sample sequenced in a study of CD8 T cells in ankylosing spondylitis. Each CDR3 protein is one row after TCRdb ran MiXCR on the 5' RACE reads. The data hold 250,000 to 400,000 distinct CDR3 sequences, with 9.5% to 13% observed a single time. The sequencing input was blood, either unsorted or a sorted T cell fraction (not recorded which). These TCRs come from a female donor with ankylosing spondylitis or in good health (not recorded which).

This clonotype was detected only a few times. This chain joins TRBV5-1 and TRBJ2-7; TRBD1 might be the D (6 bases). The germline CDR1 and CDR2 sequences are SGHRS and YFSETQ. Trimming removed 1 base at V and 0 bases at J, with 17 bases between. The CDR3 contains 17 residues. The CDR3 DNA is TGCGCCAGCAGCTTGACATCAGGGGCAGAAAGCTCCTACGAGCAGTACTTC. As protein: CASSLTSGAESSYEQYF.

This clonotype was observed a handful of times. This chain uses TRBV19 with TRBJ2-1; the D is unclear. Germline CDR1 is LNHDA and CDR2 is SQIVND (reference sequence). Deletions cut 3 bases from V and 3 bases from J, with 3 bases between. The length of the CDR3 is 12 residues. CDR3 bases: TGTGCCAGTAGTATCGACTACAATGAGCAGTTCTTC. It encodes CASSIDYNEQFF.